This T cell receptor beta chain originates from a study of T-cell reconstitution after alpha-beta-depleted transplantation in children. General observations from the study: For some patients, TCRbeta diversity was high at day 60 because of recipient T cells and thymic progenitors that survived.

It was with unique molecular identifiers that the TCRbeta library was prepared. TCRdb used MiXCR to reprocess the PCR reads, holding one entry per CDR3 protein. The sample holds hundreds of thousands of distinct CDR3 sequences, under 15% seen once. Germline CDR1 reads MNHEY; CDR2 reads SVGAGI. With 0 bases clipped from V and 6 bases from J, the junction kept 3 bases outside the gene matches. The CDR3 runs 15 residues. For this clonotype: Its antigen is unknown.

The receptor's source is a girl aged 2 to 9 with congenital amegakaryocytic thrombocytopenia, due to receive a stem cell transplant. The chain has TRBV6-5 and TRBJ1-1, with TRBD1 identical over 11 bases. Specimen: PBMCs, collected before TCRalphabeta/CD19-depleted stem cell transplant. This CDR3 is CASSYSGQGDAEAFF. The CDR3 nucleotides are TGTGCCAGCAGTTACTCGGGACAGGGGGACGCTGAAGCTTTCTTT.